A selection of T cell receptor beta chains follows, all from one sample in a study of cytomegalovirus exposure and HLA in healthy donors. The method was immunoSEQ multiplex PCR; TCRdb's version includes in-frame clones alone and lacks a portion of them. In the table there are tens of thousands of clones, roughly 92% of which are singletons. Source material: PBMCs. The receptor source for this set is a woman in her 30s in good health and CMV-seropositive. Each CDR3 is given with its conserved first and last residue. The order of the fields is D gene, clone size, V gene, J gene, CDR3 protein, CDR3 DNA. A D gene is named only where the DNA matches it firmly. Expanded clones get a size class; other rows say once, few or many, or leave the size out.

TRBD2	once	TRBV15	TRBJ2-1	CATSSQAGGIYNEQFF	TGTGCCACCAGCAGCCAAGCGGGAGGAATCTACAATGAGCAGTTCTTC
-	-	TRBV30	TRBJ2-7	CAWSHQYEQYF	TGTGCCTGGAGTCATCAGTACGAGCAGTACTTC
-	-	TRBV7-2	TRBJ2-1	CASSPGGPFF	TGTGCCAGCTCGCCCGGGGGACCGTTCTTC
TRBD1	-	TRBV11-2	TRBJ2-1	CASSLGQVSYNEQFF	TGTGCCAGCAGCTTGGGACAGGTCTCCTACAATGAGCAGTTCTTC
TRBD1	-	TRBV30	TRBJ1-1	CAWSVQGDTEAFF	TGTGCCTGGAGTGTACAGGGGGACACTGAAGCTTTCTTT
TRBD2	-	TRBV7-2	TRBJ2-3	CASSLVGGSPGDTQYF	TGTGCCAGCAGCTTAGTGGGGGGGTCCCCAGGAGATACGCAGTATTTT
-	-	TRBV7-3	TRBJ2-3	CASSPGTFQTDTQYF	TGTGCCAGCAGCCCTGGGACTTTTCAGACAGATACGCAGTATTTT
TRBD2	-	TRBV6-5	TRBJ2-1	CASSVAGEYNEQFF	TGTGCCAGCAGTGTAGCGGGAGAATACAATGAGCAGTTCTTC
TRBD2	-	TRBV4-3	TRBJ2-1	CASSQGFTSSGSYNEQFF	TGCGCCAGCAGCCAAGGTTTTACAAGTAGCGGGAGCTACAATGAGCAGTTCTTC
TRBD2	-	TRBV4-3	TRBJ2-7	CASSLGLAGGYEQYF	TGCGCCAGCAGCCTTGGACTAGCGGGAGGATACGAGCAGTACTTC
TRBD2	-	TRBV9	TRBJ2-3	CASSVEAGGGTDTQYF	TGTGCCAGCAGCGTAGAGGCGGGAGGAGGCACAGATACGCAGTATTTT
-	-	TRBV19	TRBJ1-4	CASSRTESREKLFF	TGTGCCAGTAGTAGGACAGAAAGTCGGGAAAAACTGTTTTTT
TRBD2	-	TRBV25-1	TRBJ2-7	CASSPRRGVAYEQYF	TGTGCCAGCAGCCCTCGTCGGGGGGTCGCCTACGAGCAGTACTTC
TRBD2	once	TRBV5-1	TRBJ2-1	CASSFTGLAGVGQFF	TGCGCCAGCAGCTTTACGGGACTAGCGGGAGTTGGACAGTTCTTC
TRBD1	-	TRBV5-4	TRBJ2-2	CASSLGQGARLGELFF	TGTGCCAGCAGCTTGGGACAGGGGGCGCGTCTCGGGGAGCTGTTTTTT
TRBD1	-	TRBV5-1	TRBJ2-3	CASKITGGFGDTQYF	TGCGCCAGCAAGATAACAGGGGGCTTTGGAGATACGCAGTATTTT
-	-	TRBV4-1	TRBJ2-1	CASSQVEHPNNEQFF	TGCGCCAGCAGCCAAGTTGAGCACCCCAACAATGAGCAGTTCTTC
-	-	TRBV28	TRBJ1-1	CASSSGDTEAFF	TGTGCCAGCAGTTCGGGGGACACTGAAGCTTTCTTT
-	once	TRBV4-3	TRBJ2-2	CASSQDYTFTHTGELFF	TGCGCCAGCAGCCAAGATTATACTTTCACTCACACCGGGGAGCTGTTTTTT
TRBD2	-	TRBV7-2	TRBJ2-1	CASSSSGRAGNEQFF	TGTGCCAGCAGCTCCAGCGGGAGGGCCGGGAATGAGCAGTTCTTC
-	few	TRBV18	TRBJ1-1	CASSPPRQANTEAFF	TGTGCCAGCTCACCACCCAGACAGGCGAACACTGAAGCTTTCTTT
-	-	TRBV27	TRBJ2-7	CASGLQGLDEQYF	TGTGCCAGCGGGCTACAGGGTCTAGACGAGCAGTACTTC
TRBD2	-	TRBV14	TRBJ2-7	CASSQELADTYEQYF	TGTGCCAGCAGCCAAGAACTAGCGGACACCTACGAGCAGTACTTC
-	-	TRBV6-1	TRBJ1-4	CASSEAGSEKLFF	TGTGCCAGCAGTGAAGCCGGGAGTGAAAAACTGTTTTTT
-	-	TRBV6-5	TRBJ2-2	CASSPSSNTGELFF	TGTGCCAGCAGTCCTTCTTCTAACACCGGGGAGCTGTTTTTT
-	-	TRBV5-6	TRBJ1-2	CASSRRQEPYTF	TGTGCCAGCAGCCGCCGACAGGAGCCCTACACCTTC
TRBD2	-	TRBV9	TRBJ2-3	CASSVVRRTSGRISDTQYF	TGTGCCAGCAGCGTAGTTAGACGGACTAGCGGGAGAATCTCAGATACGCAGTATTTT
TRBD2	-	TRBV7-2	TRBJ2-7	CASKLAGSYEQYF	TGTGCCAGCAAACTAGCGGGCTCCTACGAGCAGTACTTC